The 8 T cell receptor beta chains reported below all come from one sample, sequenced in a study of blood T cell repertoires in COVID-19 (TCRdb year 2020). The library was prepared using the immunoSEQ multiplex PCR assay. Sourced from immuneACCESS, this table was stored by TCRdb with only in-frame sequences that have V and J called. A share of the clones is absent; for the studies checked, an unresolved V gene accounts for under half, and the remainder has no known explanation. In all, the sample holds approximately 130,000 clones, and more than 80% of those were seen once. 28% of the sample goes to the ten largest clones. Sample: peripheral blood. These receptor sequences come from a man between 70 and 80 years old with active or convalescent COVID-19.

This clone was seen just once. The rearrangement uses TRBV19 and TRBJ2-3, with TRBD2 matching 7 bases. There are 18 residues in the CDR3. Trimming took 4 bases from V and 4 from J; bases not matched to a gene: 17. Germline loops: CDR1 LNHDA, CDR2 SQIVND (reference sequence). The CDR3 region has the DNA TGTGCCAGTAGTAAACCCTCGAAGGGCGGGAGCCCCTCAGATACGCAGTATTTT. Amino acids: CASSKPSKGGSPSDTQYF.

In its sample, this clone was seen a few times. This rearrangement joins TRBV18 to TRBJ2-1; 8 nucleotides match TRBD1. Germline V gene lookup returns CDR1 KGHSH and CDR2 LQKENI. The CDR3 is 17 amino acids. Trimming at V came to 1 base and at J to 4 bases, leaving 9 bases not matched to a gene. The CDR3 DNA reads as TGTGCCAGCTCACCACAGGTCGGGCGGACAGGGTACAATGAGCAGTTCTTC. This codes for CASSPQVGRTGYNEQFF. Together with reference TRBV18 and TRBJ2-1, the CDR3 gives the full variable domain: NAGVMQNPRHLVRRRGQEARLRCSPMKGHSHVYWYRQLPEEGLKFMVYLQKENIIDESGMPKERFSAEFPKEGPSILRIQQVVRGDSAAYFCASSPQVGRTGYNEQFFGPGTRLTVL.

V and J are TRBV29-1 and TRBJ2-7, with 7 bases fitting TRBD1. Germline V CDR1 and CDR2: SQVTM, ANQGSEA. V gave up 7 bases and J gave up 0 bases; unmatched junction bases: 12. The CDR3 is 15 residues long. CDR3 amino acids: CSAEGTVQSSYEQYF. DNA for the CDR3: TGCAGCGCGGAAGGGACAGTTCAGTCCTCCTACGAGCAGTACTTC.

DNA of the CDR3: TGTGCCAGCAGCCGGTACTACGAGCAGTACTTC. It is translated as CASSRYYEQYF. The chain is built from TRBV7-8 and TRBJ2-7, with unresolved D. The germline V gene encodes CDR1 SGHVS and CDR2 FQNEAQ. This CDR3 is 11 amino acids long. V gave up 5 bases and J gave up 3 bases, with 5 bases separating them.

This chain connects TRBV2 to TRBJ2-7; 8 bases match TRBD1. The ends lost 5 bases at V and 3 bases at J; junction bases unmatched: 6. CDR3 length: 14 amino acids. Germline CDR1 and CDR2: SNHLY and FYNNEI. The CDR3 coding sequence is TGTGCCAGCAGTCTGGACAGGGAAAGCTACGAGCAGTACTTC. Encoded protein: CASSLDRESYEQYF.

The CDR3 loop reads CASSLVAVAPAYEQYF. The CDR3 nucleotides are TGTGCCAGCAGCTTAGTCGCGGTCGCCCCAGCCTACGAGCAGTACTTC. The rearrangement uses TRBV7-6 and TRBJ2-7, with D hard to call. CDR1 and CDR2 from the germline V gene are SGHVS and FNYEAQ. CDR3 length: 16 residues. Between the trimmed V and J ends, which lost 1 base and 2 bases, there was a span of 15 bases.

V gene TRBV5-8 combines with J gene TRBJ1-3, with unresolved D. CDR1 is SGHTS, CDR2 YDEGEE, per germline. V was trimmed by 0 bases and J by 0 bases, leaving 10 bases between them. CDR3 length equals 16 residues. Here the CDR3 DNA reads TGTGCCAGCAGCTTGGGCAGGATGGTCTCTGGAAACACCATATATTTT. This gives the protein CASSLGRMVSGNTIYF.

This clone was recorded once. The chain links TRBV7-2 to TRBJ1-5; 8 bases agree with TRBD1. Germline CDR1 and CDR2: SGHTA and FQGNSA. The ends lost 5 bases at V and 2 bases at J; junction bases unmatched: 5. The CDR3 sequence is 15 residues long. The DNA of the CDR3 is TGTGCCAGCAGCATTGGACAGGGCGGCAATCAGCCCCAGCATTTT. It translates to CASSIGQGGNQPQHF.